Listed here are 31 T cell receptor beta chains from one sample, sequenced in a study of PD-L1 blockade in urothelial cancer. Clones were read by immunoSEQ multiplex PCR, and TCRdb kept only the in-frame ones, dropping some. There are 50,000 or so clones in the sample; 70% to 90% occur only once, and about 10% lies in the top ten. Time point specified: peripheral blood 6 weeks after treatment start. The sample was PBMCs, taken around atezolizumab (anti-PD-L1) treatment. The receptors stem from a man aged 55-75 years with urothelial cancer.

The chain links TRBV30 to TRBJ2-7; tentatively, D is TRBD1 (6 bases). Trimming left V 0 bases short and J 0 bases short, with 15 bases between. Germline CDR1 reads GTSNPN; CDR2 reads SVGIG (reference sequence). This CDR3 is 16 amino acids long. CDR3 loop: CAWSVLLAGDSYEQYF. CDR3 nucleotides: TGTGCCTGGAGTGTACTGTTGGCAGGGGACTCCTACGAGCAGTACTTC. The complete variable domain, with remaining parts taken from reference TRBV30 and TRBJ2-7, reads SQTIHQWPATLVQPVGSPLSLECTVEGTSNPNLYWYRQAAGRGLQLLFYSVGIGQISSEVPQNLSASRPQDRQFILSSKKLLLSDSGFYLCAWSVLLAGDSYEQYFGPGTRLTVT.

V usage is TRBV6-5 and J usage is TRBJ2-7, with a tentative D call TRBD2 (6 bases). Looked up from germline, CDR1 is MNHEY and CDR2 is SVGAGI. V gave up 6 bases and J gave up 5 bases, with 11 bases separating them. This CDR3 is 12 amino acids long. CDR3 protein: CASSPPSDEQYF. The CDR3 DNA sequence: TGTGCCAGCAGCCCCCCTAGCGACGAGCAGTACTTC.

CDR3 protein: CASTPTGRGFYEQYF. CDR3 in DNA: TGTGCCAGTACTCCGACAGGTCGAGGATTCTACGAGCAGTACTTC. V gene TRBV19 combines with J gene TRBJ2-7, with D perhaps TRBD1 (6 bases). Trimming removed 7 bases from V and 3 bases from J, with 19 bases in between. The germline gives CDR1 LNHDA, CDR2 SQIVND (reference sequence). CDR3 length: 15 residues. The full variable domain, completed using reference TRBV19 and TRBJ2-7, is DGGITQSPKYLFRKEGQNVTLSCEQNLNHDAMYWYRQDPGQGLRLIYYSQIVNDFQKGDIAEGYSVSREKKESFPLTVTSAQKNPTAFYLCASTPTGRGFYEQYFGPGTRLTVT.

V usage is TRBV28 and J usage is TRBJ2-7, with D possibly TRBD2 on 5 matching bases. The V gene's germline CDR1 is MDHEN and CDR2 SYDVKM. V was cut by 9 bases and J by 2 bases, with 11 bases left in between. The CDR3 covers 12 residues. DNA of the CDR3: TGTGCCAGTCAGAGCGGCCCCTACGAGCAGTACTTC. Translated, it gives CASQSGPYEQYF.

The chain employs TRBV7-2 and TRBJ2-3; 10 nucleotides match TRBD1. This CDR3 is 15 amino acids long. V gave up 5 bases and J gave up 6 bases; unmatched junction bases: 8. The germline V gene encodes CDR1 SGHTA and CDR2 FQGNSA. The CDR3 loop reads CASSIKTGGFDTQYF. CDR3 coding DNA: TGTGCCAGCAGCATTAAGACAGGGGGCTTTGATACGCAGTATTTT.

The V and J genes are TRBV6-5 and TRBJ1-2; D possibly corresponds to TRBD1 (5 bases). Trimming pared 5 bases from V and 5 bases from J, leaving 12 bases between. Germline CDR1 and CDR2: MNHEY and SVGAGI. The CDR3 is 13 amino acids. The CDR3 DNA sequence: TGTGCCAGCAGTGGGGGGGTCGTGTATGGCTACACCTTC. Protein product: CASSGGVVYGYTF.

The genes are TRBV28 and TRBJ2-3, with TRBD1 matching 9 bases. The V gene end was trimmed by 6 bases and the J gene end by 4 bases; junction bases not matched to a gene: 11. CDR1 is MDHEN, CDR2 SYDVKM, per germline. This CDR3 comprises 16 residues. The CDR3, as DNA: TGTGCCAGCAGGCCTGACGGGACAGGGATTTCAGATACGCAGTATTTT. Translated, it gives CASRPDGTGISDTQYF.

The V gene is TRBV4-1, the J gene TRBJ1-3; D gene unclear. Germline V gives CDR1 MGHRA, CDR2 YSYEKL. The CDR3 loop spans 14 amino acids. Trimming removed 1 base at V and 2 bases at J, with 6 bases between. The DNA for the CDR3 is TGCGCCAGCAGCCAAGTGGGAGCTGGAAACACCATATATTTT. It yields the protein CASSQVGAGNTIYF.

This sequence joins TRBV5-1 and TRBJ1-4, with TRBD1 matching 7 bases. V was pared by 4 bases and J by 8 bases, with 11 bases of the junction left unmatched. CDR1 is SGHRS and CDR2 is YFSETQ in the germline V gene. The CDR3 spans 15 residues. Here the CDR3 DNA reads TGCGCCAGCAGCATAGACAGGGTCTCGGGGGAAAAACTGTTTTTT. Translating gives CASSIDRVSGEKLFF. Supplemented by reference TRBV5-1 and TRBJ1-4, the full variable domain reads KAGVTQTPRYLIKTRGQQVTLSCSPISGHRSVSWYQQTPGQGLQFLFEYFSETQRNKGNFPGRFSGRQFSNSRSEMNVSTLELGDSALYLCASSIDRVSGEKLFFGSGTQLSVL.

This rearrangement joins TRBV6-1 to TRBJ1-1; D not certain. CDR1 MNHNS and CDR2 SASEGT come from the germline V gene. Between the trimmed V and J ends, which lost 5 bases and 0 bases, there was a span of 4 bases. The CDR3 is 12 amino acids. CDR3 loop: CASSFMNTEAFF. The CDR3 coding sequence is TGTGCCAGCAGTTTCATGAACACTGAAGCTTTCTTT.

The rearrangement uses TRBV5-4 and TRBJ2-7, with a tentative D call TRBD1 (5 bases). The CDR3 length is 15 residues. The V and J ends lost 0 bases and 3 bases respectively, with 13 bases between them. The germline V gene has CDR1 SGHNT and CDR2 YYREEE (reference sequence). For the CDR3, the DNA is TGTGCCAGCAGCTTGGTCTCAGGGAATCGCTACGAGCAGTACTTC. Its protein is CASSLVSGNRYEQYF.

The rearrangement uses TRBV19 and TRBJ1-5; possible D gene TRBD1, 5 bases. The germline V gene encodes CDR1 LNHDA and CDR2 SQIVND (reference sequence). V lost 2 bases, J lost 5 bases, and 13 bases lay in between. The CDR3 totals 15 residues. The CDR3 region has the DNA TGTGCCAGTAGTATAAGGGGAGGGCCTTATCAGCCCCAGCATTTT. This gives the protein CASSIRGGPYQPQHF.

CDR3 nucleotide sequence: TGTGCCAGCAGCCCCCAGGGGAACACTGAAGCTTTCTTT. Translating it yields CASSPQGNTEAFF. The chain has TRBV7-2 and TRBJ1-1, with TRBD1 as a possible D gene (5 bases). The CDR3 sequence is 13 residues long. Germline loops: CDR1 SGHTA, CDR2 FQGNSA. V gave up 5 bases and J gave up 1 base, with 8 bases separating them.

This clone was found once. The chain employs TRBV7-8 and TRBJ2-7; 10 positions match TRBD1. There are 14 residues in the CDR3. Per germline, CDR1 SGHVS and CDR2 FQNEAQ. Losses at the gene ends were 8 bases for V and 0 bases for J; bases not matched to a gene: 4. CDR3 residues: CASSGQGGSYEQYF. CDR3 coding DNA: TGTGCCAGCTCCGGACAGGGGGGCTCCTACGAGCAGTACTTC.

The chain links TRBV5-4 to TRBJ2-3, with 7 bases that match TRBD1. CDR3 length equals 14 residues. Germline V lookup: CDR1 SGHNT, CDR2 YYREEE (reference sequence). The V segment lost 3 bases and the J segment 2 bases; nucleotides outside the gene matches: 3. This CDR3 is CASSSGQTTDTQYF. As DNA, the CDR3 is TGTGCCAGCAGCTCGGGACAGACCACAGATACGCAGTATTTT. The full variable domain, in which reference TRBV5-4 and TRBJ2-3 provide the parts outside the CDR3, is ETGVTQSPTHLIKTRGQQVTLRCSSQSGHNTVSWYQQALGQGPQFIFQYYREEENGRGNFPPRFSGLQFPNYSSELNVNALELDDSALYLCASSSGQTTDTQYFGPGTRLTVL.

The chain recombines TRBV19 with TRBJ1-3; D remains ambiguous. CDR3 length: 18 residues. Germline loops: CDR1 LNHDA, CDR2 SQIVND (reference sequence). Trimming cost V 3 bases and J 0 bases, with 18 bases left between them. DNA for the CDR3: TGTGCCAGTAGTATTGTCGGCGGGCCCCGAAGCTCTGGAAACACCATATATTTT. Translating gives CASSIVGGPRSSGNTIYF. The whole variable domain, filled in from reference TRBV19 and TRBJ1-3, reads DGGITQSPKYLFRKEGQNVTLSCEQNLNHDAMYWYRQDPGQGLRLIYYSQIVNDFQKGDIAEGYSVSREKKESFPLTVTSAQKNPTAFYLCASSIVGGPRSSGNTIYFGEGSWLTVV.

J is TRBJ2-1 and V is TRBV9; 8 bases fit TRBD2. Germline trimming cut 0 bases from V and 2 bases from J; bases unmatched to any gene: 4. This CDR3 is built from 16 residues. CDR1 is SGDLS, CDR2 YYNGEE, per germline. In nucleotides, the CDR3 is TGTGCCAGCAGCGTAGCGATCGGGGGGGCCTACAATGAGCAGTTCTTC. Translation gives CASSVAIGGAYNEQFF.

The chain couples TRBV7-9 to TRBJ1-3, with a possible D match to TRBD1 (5 bases). Germline CDR1 reads SEHNR; CDR2 reads FQNEAQ (reference sequence). This CDR3 comprises 13 residues. Trimming shortened V by 7 bases and J by 4 bases, and 11 bases separated the two germline ends. CDR3 amino acids: CASIRDLGNTIYF. For the CDR3, the DNA is TGTGCCAGCATCCGGGACTTAGGAAACACCATATATTTT.

The chain recombines TRBV29-1 with TRBJ2-5; TRBD2 aligns across 8 bases. This CDR3 region has 12 residues. CDR1 is SQVTM, CDR2 ANQGSEA, per germline. Trimming cost V 8 bases and J 1 base; bases outside gene matches: 3. DNA for the CDR3: TGCAGCAGCGCGGGGGGCCAAGAGACCCAGTACTTC. It translates to CSSAGGQETQYF.

The V gene is TRBV4-2, the J gene TRBJ2-3; 11 bases are a match to TRBD1. Germline lookup yields CDR1 LGHNA and CDR2 YNFKEQ. Losses at the gene ends were 1 base for V and 4 bases for J; bases not matched to a gene: 4. CDR3 length: 16 residues. The chain's CDR3 is CASSQGSGQGADTQYF. The CDR3 DNA follows: TGTGCCAGCAGCCAAGGATCGGGACAGGGGGCAGATACGCAGTATTTT.

The chain carries TRBV18 and TRBJ1-2; 7 bases are shared with TRBD1. After removal of 6 bases from V and 5 bases from J, the junction contained 15 bases not matched to a gene. The CDR3 length is 16 residues. In germline, CDR1 is KGHSH, CDR2 LQKENI. The CDR3 here is CASSYSKDRTEYGYTF. In DNA form, the CDR3 reads TGTGCCAGCTCCTACAGTAAGGACAGGACCGAATATGGCTACACCTTC.

J is TRBJ2-3 and V is TRBV7-9, with TRBD2 identical over 14 bases. CDR1 and CDR2 (germline): SEHNR, FQNEAQ (reference sequence). V was pared by 6 bases and J by 5 bases, with 7 bases of the junction left unmatched. The length of the CDR3 is 16 residues. The CDR3 sequence: CASSRLAGGQIDTQYF. The CDR3 DNA sequence: TGTGCCAGCAGTCGACTAGCGGGGGGGCAAATAGATACGCAGTATTTT.

The CDR3 DNA reads TGTGCCAGCAGCTTAAGACAGGCCAATCAGCCCCAGCATTTT. Translating gives CASSLRQANQPQHF. The rearrangement links TRBV7-2 to TRBJ1-5, with D possibly being TRBD1 (6 bases). This CDR3 comprises 14 residues. Germline V gene sequence: CDR1 SGHTA, CDR2 FQGNSA. Trimming stripped 2 bases from V and 3 bases from J, with 8 bases between.

V is TRBV5-1 and J is TRBJ1-2; D gene uncertain. Germline V CDR1 and CDR2: SGHRS, YFSETQ. V was pared by 0 bases and J by 1 base, with 7 bases between. This CDR3 region has 14 residues. CDR3 in DNA: TGCGCCAGCAGCTTGGGTCGGAGTAACTATGGCTACACCTTC. Residues: CASSLGRSNYGYTF.

The chain couples TRBV4-3 to TRBJ2-6, with D possibly TRBD1 on 6 matching bases. V lost 1 base and J lost 3, with 19 bases in between. Germline V gives CDR1 LGHNA, CDR2 YSLEER. The CDR3 consists of 19 residues. The CDR3 region has the DNA TGCGCCAGCAGCCAAGCGGGAAATTCGAGGGGGTTTGGGGCCAACGTCCTGACTTTC. Translating gives CASSQAGNSRGFGANVLTF.

The chain employs TRBV7-3 and TRBJ2-1; 7 bases fit TRBD1. V lost 5 bases and J lost 4; bases outside the gene matches: 2. The CDR3 sequence is 13 residues long. Germline assignment: CDR1 SGHTA and CDR2 FQGTGA. The DNA for the CDR3 is TGTGCCAGCAGCGAACAGGGGTACAATGAGCAGTTCTTC. Translated, it gives CASSEQGYNEQFF.

The chain carries TRBV27 and TRBJ1-5; D call uncertain. This CDR3 spans 13 amino acids. V lost 2 bases and J 7 bases, leaving 9 bases between the germline ends. Germline CDR1 is MNHEY and CDR2 is SMNVEV (reference sequence). The CDR3 is CASSLTGMQPQHF. The CDR3 nucleotides read TGTGCCAGCAGTTTAACGGGGATGCAGCCCCAGCATTTT.

The rearrangement joins TRBV5-1 to TRBJ1-1, with 8 bases that match TRBD1. The CDR3 loop spans 14 amino acids. The V gene's germline CDR1 is SGHRS and CDR2 YFSETQ. V dropped 3 bases and J dropped 2; count of bases not matched to a gene: 3. The CDR3 is CASSWTGRNTEAFF. DNA for the CDR3: TGCGCCAGCAGCTGGACAGGGAGAAACACTGAAGCTTTCTTT.

In nucleotides, the CDR3 is TGTGCCAGCAGCTTAGCGGTGACTAGCGGCACAGATACGCAGTATTTT. This encodes CASSLAVTSGTDTQYF. The rearrangement links TRBV7-8 to TRBJ2-3; the match to TRBD2 covers 8 bases. The CDR3 length is 16 residues. Germline lookup yields CDR1 SGHVS and CDR2 FQNEAQ. The trim removed 0 bases at V and 1 base at J, leaving 3 bases unmatched.

The chain has TRBV30 and TRBJ2-5; 9 positions agree with TRBD2. Germline V gene data show CDR1 as GTSNPN and CDR2 as SVGIG (reference sequence). V gave up 4 bases and J gave up 5 bases; unmatched junction bases: 2. This CDR3 region has 12 residues. CDR3 bases: TGTGCCTGGACGCGGGGGGGTGAGACCCAGTACTTC. Amino acid sequence: CAWTRGGETQYF. The variable domain in full, with the rest retrieved from reference TRBV30 and TRBJ2-5, is SQTIHQWPATLVQPVGSPLSLECTVEGTSNPNLYWYRQAAGRGLQLLFYSVGIGQISSEVPQNLSASRPQDRQFILSSKKLLLSDSGFYLCAWTRGGETQYFGPGTRLLVL.

The chain couples TRBV28 to TRBJ2-1; D perhaps matches TRBD1 (6 bases). The CDR3 covers 14 residues. Germline CDR1 MDHEN, CDR2 SYDVKM. Trimming removed 8 bases at V and 3 bases at J, with 14 bases between. CDR3 DNA sequence: TGTGCCAGCCTCCCCCTCAGGGGCTACAATGAGCAGTTCTTC. As protein: CASLPLRGYNEQFF.